A single sample gave rise to the 11 T cell receptor beta chains below, sequenced in a study of blood T cell repertoires in COVID-19. Measured with immunoSEQ multiplex PCR; TCRdb has only the in-frame clones, and not every one. The sample carries 300,000 to 350,000 clones, around 80% recorded once. Source material: peripheral blood. These receptors were collected from a man aged 25-40 years with active or convalescent COVID-19.

This clone appeared once. The genes are TRBV27 and TRBJ1-1, with D hard to call. Trimming cost V 0 bases and J 11 bases, with 16 bases left between them. Germline assignment: CDR1 MNHEY and CDR2 SMNVEV (reference sequence). This CDR3 is built from 14 residues. CDR3 nucleotide sequence: TGTGCCAGCAGTTTATCGCTTCTCGGTCACGAGGCTTTCTTT. Its translation: CASSLSLLGHEAFF.

The chain uses TRBV24-1 and TRBJ2-2; 9 bases are a match to TRBD1. J gave up 0 bases and V 9 bases, and 1 base lay outside the gene matches. Germline V gene sequence: CDR1 KGHDR, CDR2 SFDVKD. The CDR3 length is 14 residues. The CDR3: CATGDRANTGELFF. The CDR3, as DNA: TGTGCCACCGGGGACAGGGCGAACACCGGGGAGCTGTTTTTT.

This rearrangement joins TRBV2 to TRBJ2-5; 10 bases agree with TRBD2. The germline CDR1 and CDR2 sequences are SNHLY and FYNNEI. The CDR3 consists of 15 residues. V shed 4 bases, J shed 5 bases, and the junction held 7 bases outside the gene matches. The CDR3 coding sequence is TGTGCCAGCAGTGCCCTCCTAGCGGGAGCGGAGACCCAGTACTTC. Encoded protein: CASSALLAGAETQYF.

V and J are TRBV28 and TRBJ1-2; no clear D. Germline V gives CDR1 MDHEN, CDR2 SYDVKM. The germline V and J ends were trimmed by 7 bases and 4 bases, with 10 bases remaining between them. The CDR3 runs to 12 residues. This chain's CDR3 is CASNPGSYGYTF. Written as DNA, the CDR3 is TGTGCCAGCAACCCTGGCTCCTATGGCTACACCTTC.

The chain joins TRBV5-4 to TRBJ2-3, with a tentative D call TRBD1 (5 bases). The V gene lost 3 bases and the J gene lost 0 bases, with 11 bases spanning the gap. There are 15 residues in the CDR3. Germline V gene sequence: CDR1 SGHNT, CDR2 YYREEE (reference sequence). This CDR3 is CASSSTVASTDTQYF. Written as DNA, the CDR3 is TGTGCCAGCAGCTCGACAGTTGCTAGCACAGATACGCAGTATTTT.

The chain has TRBV28 and TRBJ2-1, with 10 bases aligning to TRBD2. The CDR3 spans 16 residues. The trim removed 6 bases at V and 5 bases at J, leaving 10 bases unmatched. Germline values: CDR1 MDHEN, CDR2 SYDVKM. CDR3 sequence: CASSASGRAPHNEQFF. The CDR3 DNA sequence: TGTGCCAGCAGCGCGAGCGGGAGGGCCCCTCACAATGAGCAGTTCTTC.

Notes on this clone: This sample includes further DNA sequences coding for the same CDR3. Written as DNA, the CDR3 is TGCGCCAGCAGCTTGGAAACAGGGAATGGCTACACCTTC. Translated: CASSLETGNGYTF. The rearrangement links TRBV5-1 to TRBJ1-2; weak D call: TRBD1 (6 bases). Germline assignment: CDR1 SGHRS and CDR2 YFSETQ. The length of the CDR3 is 13 residues. Trimming cost V 0 bases and J 6 bases, with 9 bases left between them.

This clone appeared once. The rearrangement links TRBV24-1 to TRBJ2-7; 7 bases are shared with TRBD2. Germline values: CDR1 KGHDR, CDR2 SFDVKD. V shed 5 bases, J shed 7 bases, and the junction held 7 bases outside the gene matches. The CDR3 runs 13 residues. DNA for the CDR3: TGTGCCACCAGTGTTGGGGCGGGGGTTGAGCAGTACTTC. Protein product: CATSVGAGVEQYF.

The J gene is TRBJ2-5, the V gene TRBV9, with 7 bases identical to TRBD1. V lost 3 bases, J lost 5 bases, and 10 bases stayed unmatched. The CDR3 extends over 15 amino acids. Per the germline V gene, CDR1 is SGDLS and CDR2 is YYNGEE. The CDR3 is CASSAQKRGHETQYF. Here the CDR3 DNA reads TGTGCCAGCAGCGCCCAAAAGAGGGGGCACGAGACCCAGTACTTC. Full variable domain (missing parts from reference TRBV9 and TRBJ2-5): DSGVTQTPKHLITATGQRVTLRCSPRSGDLSVYWYQQSLDQGLQFLIQYYNGEERAKGNILERFSAQQFPDLHSELNLSSLELGDSALYFCASSAQKRGHETQYFGPGTRLLVL.

The rearrangement joins TRBV7-6 to TRBJ1-3; 9 nucleotides align to TRBD1. The CDR3 has 16 residues. V trimming: 5 bases; J trimming: 1 base; junction bases outside the gene matches: 6. Germline CDR1 SGHVS, CDR2 FNYEAQ. CDR3: CASSATGTGSGNTIYF. Here the CDR3 DNA reads TGTGCCAGCAGCGCCACCGGGACAGGGTCTGGAAACACCATATATTTT.

The chain uses TRBV6-1 and TRBJ2-3; D remains ambiguous. The CDR3 runs 13 residues. Trimming left V 3 bases short and J 3 bases short, with 7 bases between. The germline CDR1 and CDR2 sequences are MNHNS and SASEGT. CDR3 DNA sequence: TGTGCCAGCAGTGATCCGTCTACAGATACGCAGTATTTT. Translated: CASSDPSTDTQYF.